One and the same sample provided the 9 T cell receptor beta chains below, sequenced in a study of CD8 T cells in cerebrospinal fluid in Alzheimer's disease. After re-calling the 10x single-cell sequencing reads, TCRdb lists one entry per CDR3 protein, DNA absent. The listing contains over a thousand distinct CDR3 sequences. Sequenced sample: cerebrospinal fluid. The receptor set was obtained from a human donor with mild cognitive impairment.

This clonotype is labeled large based on frequency. The rearrangement joins TRBV10-2 to TRBJ2-5; TCRdb proposes TRBD1, but this gene call is untestable without DNA. The CDR3 consists of 15 residues. CDR1 and CDR2 from the germline V gene are WSHSY and SAAADI. CDR3 residues: CASSETGQGMKTQYF.

This clonotype is labeled medium-sized based on frequency. This chain links TRBV20-1 with TRBJ2-1. The CDR3 runs 12 residues. Per the germline V gene, CDR1 is DFQATT and CDR2 is SNEGSKA (reference sequence). This CDR3 reads CSAESRYNEQFF.

This clonotype ranks as medium-sized in terms of frequency. The chain combines TRBV7-8 with TRBJ2-2; the D call from TCRdb, TRBD2, cannot be confirmed without DNA. The CDR3 is made up of 14 amino acids. CDR1 and CDR2 (germline): SGHVS, FQNEAQ. CDR3 protein: CASSYPSAAGELFF.

By frequency, this clonotype registers medium-sized (0.01 to 0.1%). The chain carries TRBV5-6 and TRBJ2-1. Germline V gene lookup returns CDR1 SGHDT and CDR2 YYEEEE. The CDR3 covers 12 residues. CDR3 sequence reads: CASSLVGLEQFF.

This clonotype shows up as medium-sized by frequency. The CDR3 is CASAQRSGGWDTQYF. The chain recombines TRBV6-5 with TRBJ2-3; there is no DNA to check the TCRdb D call of TRBD2. Per germline, CDR1 MNHEY and CDR2 SVGAGI. CDR3 length equals 15 residues.

In terms of frequency, this clonotype is medium-sized (0.01 to 0.1%). This CDR3 is CATSRDLGQVRQETQYF. V usage is TRBV15 and J usage is TRBJ2-5; TCRdb reports TRBD1, a call that lacks DNA to check it against. This CDR3 has 17 residues. Germline V gives CDR1 LNHNV, CDR2 YYDKDF (reference sequence).

In terms of frequency, this clonotype is large (0.1 to 1%). This rearrangement joins TRBV7-2 to TRBJ2-1; checking the TCRdb D call of TRBD1 is not possible without DNA. Germline loops: CDR1 SGHTA, CDR2 FQGNSA. The CDR3 has 15 amino acids. The CDR3 spells CASSLFRGTDNEQFF.

Frequency places this clonotype as large. This sequence joins TRBV7-9 and TRBJ2-3; the TCRdb call, TRBD2, lacks DNA for checking. Germline V CDR1 and CDR2: SEHNR, FQNEAQ (reference sequence). The CDR3 sequence is 13 residues long. The CDR3 reads CASSLPPPDTQYF.

In terms of frequency, this clonotype is large (0.1 to 1%). The gene calls are TRBV12-2 and TRBJ1-6; without DNA, the TCRdb call of TRBD1 cannot be checked. TRBV12-2 is a pseudogene. CDR3 size: 16 residues. The CDR3 sequence: CASRYNPKWGVSPLHF.